These 14 T cell receptor beta chains were all obtained from the same sample, sequenced in a study of CD8+CD57+ T cells in acquired aplastic anemia (dated by TCRdb to the late 2010s). Expansion of CD8+CD57+ cells had been shown by flow cytometry in the patients chosen for sequencing. The reads were generated on an Illumina HiSeq 2000. Genomic DNA was used as template for profiling of TCR beta VDJ combinations and CDR3 sequences. The public sequencing data were trimmed at Q25 with fastp and processed into clonotypes with MiXCR by TCRdb, which kept only in-frame beta chains. Every entry covers one CDR3 protein and lists the most common genes and DNA from its rows. For this sample there are under 250,000 distinct CDR3 sequences; around 45% appear just once. Less than 9% of the sample is in the top ten clones. Input material: sorted CD4+, CD8+, or CD8+CD57+ T cells (not recorded which) from PBMCs. These TCRs come from a human donor with aplastic anemia.

This clonotype was counted at least ten times. The chain links TRBV5-6 to TRBJ1-1; D not certain. This CDR3 spans 12 amino acids. The V and J ends lost 0 bases and 8 bases respectively, with 8 bases between them. CDR1 is SGHDT and CDR2 is YYEEEE in the germline V gene. The CDR3 DNA reads as TGTGCCAGCAGCTTGGTTGGCGGAGAAGCTTTCTTT. Translated, it gives CASSLVGGEAFF.

The rearrangement links TRBV2 to TRBJ1-1, with D unresolved. This CDR3 comprises 14 residues. CDR1 and CDR2 (germline): SNHLY, FYNNEI. V was cut by 8 bases and J by 2 bases, with 15 bases left in between. The CDR3 DNA follows: TGTGCCAGCGAGACGTTGGAGGAAAACACTGAAGCTTTCTTT. Its translation is CASETLEENTEAFF.

There are a few counts of this clonotype. J is TRBJ2-7 and V is TRBV7-2; a weak D match, TRBD1 (6 bases). CDR1 is SGHTA, CDR2 FQGNSA, per germline. V lost 6 bases and J 6 bases, leaving 15 bases between the germline ends. The CDR3 consists of 13 residues. The CDR3 protein is CASSPRGSGEQYF. In DNA form, the CDR3 reads TGTGCCAGCAGTCCGAGGGGGTCGGGCGAGCAGTACTTC.

This clonotype has a count of ten or more. This rearrangement joins TRBV10-3 to TRBJ2-4, with D unclear. The germline CDR1 and CDR2 sequences are ENHRY and SYGVKD. V lost 3 bases and J lost 0, with 9 bases in between. This CDR3 has 15 residues. CDR3 DNA: TGTGCCATCAGTGAAGTAATGCTAGCCAAAAACATTCAGTACTTC. Encoded protein: CAISEVMLAKNIQYF.

This clonotype was counted many times. V usage is TRBV27 and J usage is TRBJ2-7; no reliable D call. The CDR3 runs to 13 residues. Germline values: CDR1 MNHEY, CDR2 SMNVEV (reference sequence). The V gene lost 4 bases and the J gene lost 5 bases, with 12 bases spanning the gap. Here the CDR3 reads CASSSGVDNEQYF. The CDR3 region has the DNA TGTGCCAGCAGTTCTGGAGTCGACAACGAGCAGTACTTC.

The rearrangement uses TRBV29-1 and TRBJ2-5; 7 bases align to TRBD2. Germline CDR1 and CDR2: SQVTM and ANQGSEA. The CDR3 consists of 15 residues. The junction had 12 bases not matched to a gene; V was cut back by 3 bases and J by 5 bases. CDR3 DNA: TGCAGCGTTGAGCGGGGGAACCCCAAACGGGAGACCCAGTACTTC. Protein product: CSVERGNPKRETQYF.

The rearrangement links TRBV2 to TRBJ2-5; D tentatively fits TRBD1 or TRBD2 (5 bases each). Germline V gives CDR1 SNHLY, CDR2 FYNNEI. This CDR3 is 13 amino acids long. V was cut by 0 bases and J by 4 bases, with 6 bases left in between. DNA for the CDR3: TGTGCCAGCAGTGAAGCTGGGGGAGAGACCCAGTACTTC. Its protein is CASSEAGGETQYF.

The CDR3 region has the DNA TGTGCCAGCAGTGAACTAGCGGGGAGCACAGATACGCAGTATTTT. Protein: CASSELAGSTDTQYF. This chain joins TRBV25-1 and TRBJ2-3; TRBD2 matches at 9 bases. The CDR3 is 15 amino acids. CDR1 MGHDK and CDR2 SYGVNS come from the germline V gene. V gave up 2 bases and J gave up 0 bases; unmatched junction bases: 0.

This clonotype was seen at least ten times. V is TRBV29-1 and J is TRBJ1-2; no clear D gene. V gave up 1 base and J gave up 4 bases, with 7 bases separating them. The CDR3 spans 12 residues. CDR1 and CDR2 (germline): SQVTM, ANQGSEA. CDR3 nucleotides: TGCAGCGTTGAAGGCGGTTTCTATGGCTACACCTTC. Amino acids: CSVEGGFYGYTF.

The genes are TRBV5-5 and TRBJ2-7; TRBD1 aligns across 8 bases. Germline loops: CDR1 SGHKS, CDR2 YYEKEE (reference sequence). The CDR3 length is 13 residues. V was pared by 3 bases and J by 5 bases, with 4 bases of the junction left unmatched. CDR3 sequence (DNA): TGTGCCAGCAGCTACCGACAGGGGAACGAGCAGTACTTC. This translates into CASSYRQGNEQYF.

V and J are TRBV2 and TRBJ2-3; D remains unclear. CDR1 SNHLY and CDR2 FYNNEI come from the germline V gene. Trimming cost V 7 bases and J 3 bases, with 14 bases left between them. CDR3 length: 14 amino acids. The CDR3 here is CASTNAGWTDTQYF. In nucleotides, the CDR3 is TGTGCCAGCACTAACGCAGGATGGACAGATACGCAGTATTTT.

This clonotype appeared many times. The J gene is TRBJ1-2, the V gene TRBV9, with no clear D. CDR3 length: 15 residues. V dropped 1 base and J dropped 6 bases, with 16 bases sitting between them. Germline V gene lookup returns CDR1 SGDLS and CDR2 YYNGEE. Here the CDR3 DNA reads TGTGCCAGCAGCGTACGGGCGCACGATAGGGATGGCTACACCTTC. The encoded protein is CASSVRAHDRDGYTF.

The chain combines TRBV15 with TRBJ1-2; maybe TRBD1 (5 bases). This CDR3 has 15 amino acids. The V and J ends lost 0 bases and 0 bases respectively, with 8 bases between them. Germline values: CDR1 LNHNV, CDR2 YYDKDF (reference sequence). DNA of the CDR3: TGTGCCACCAGCAGAGATAGGGGATCTAACTATGGCTACACCTTC. Its translation: CATSRDRGSNYGYTF. Filled out from reference TRBV15 and TRBJ1-2, the complete variable domain reads DAMVIQNPRYQVTQFGKPVTLSCSQTLNHNVMYWYQQKSSQAPKLLFHYYDKDFNNEADTPDNFQSRRPNTSFCFLDIRSPGLGDTAMYLCATSRDRGSNYGYTFGSGTRLTVV.

This clonotype was seen ten or more times. The chain couples TRBV7-9 to TRBJ2-7, with TRBD2 identical over 9 bases. V was pared by 1 base and J by 5 bases, with 6 bases of the junction left unmatched. Germline V gene lookup returns CDR1 SEHNR and CDR2 FQNEAQ (reference sequence). There are 15 residues in the CDR3. The CDR3 DNA follows: TGTGCCAGCAGCTTAGTAGCGGGGGCTGGAGACGAGCAGTACTTC. Residues: CASSLVAGAGDEQYF.